This TCR beta chain emerged from a study of blood T cell repertoires in COVID-19. Study context: Whether acute or convalescent, the COVID-19 samples came from the United States, Italy and Spain. T cells, B-cell-depleted T cells, or PBMCs provided the cDNA or gDNA that served as material.

Germline-derived CDR1 and CDR2 are SGHRS and YFSETQ. This CDR3 has 15 residues. V was pared by 0 bases and J by 2 bases, with 9 bases between. Under the authors' procedure: Estimation of nucleated cell counts relied on the amplification of reference gene primers. Clones were read by immunoSEQ multiplex PCR, and TCRdb kept only the in-frame ones, dropping some. The V and J calls and clone size were taken over from that table, and D and trimming were inferred from the DNA. Among under 35,000 clones listed, 80% to 90% were seen once. The rearrangement joins TRBV5-1 to TRBJ2-1; perhaps TRBD1 as D (6 bases). The specimen was peripheral blood. The clonotype originates from a man aged 55 to 69 with acute or convalescent COVID-19. CDR3 DNA sequence: TGCGCCAGCAGCTTGGTTCAGGGGACCTACAATGAGCAGTTCTTC. Its protein product is CASSLVQGTYNEQFF.